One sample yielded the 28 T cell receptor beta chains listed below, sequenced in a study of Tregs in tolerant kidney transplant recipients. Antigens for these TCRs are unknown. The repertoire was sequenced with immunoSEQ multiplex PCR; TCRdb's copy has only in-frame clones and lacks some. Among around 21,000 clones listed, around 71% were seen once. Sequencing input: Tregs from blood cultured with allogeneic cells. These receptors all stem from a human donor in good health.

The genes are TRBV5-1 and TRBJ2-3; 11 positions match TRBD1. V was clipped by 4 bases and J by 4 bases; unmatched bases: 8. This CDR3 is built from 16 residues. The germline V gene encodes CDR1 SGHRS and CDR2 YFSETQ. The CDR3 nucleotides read TGCGCCAGCAGCGTAGGACAGGGGGCGAGGGCAGATACGCAGTATTTT. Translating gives CASSVGQGARADTQYF.

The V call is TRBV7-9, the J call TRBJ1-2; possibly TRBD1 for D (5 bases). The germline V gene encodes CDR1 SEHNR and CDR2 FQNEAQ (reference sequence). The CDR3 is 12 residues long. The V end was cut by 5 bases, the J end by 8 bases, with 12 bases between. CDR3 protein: CASSTGLRGYTF. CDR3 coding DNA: TGTGCCAGCAGCACGGGGCTGCGGGGCTACACCTTC.

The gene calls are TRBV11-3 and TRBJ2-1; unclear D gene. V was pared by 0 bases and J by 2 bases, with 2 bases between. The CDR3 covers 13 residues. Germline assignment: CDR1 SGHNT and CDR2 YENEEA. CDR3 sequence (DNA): TGTGCCAGCAGCTTAGAGGCCTACAATGAGCAGTTCTTC. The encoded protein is CASSLEAYNEQFF.

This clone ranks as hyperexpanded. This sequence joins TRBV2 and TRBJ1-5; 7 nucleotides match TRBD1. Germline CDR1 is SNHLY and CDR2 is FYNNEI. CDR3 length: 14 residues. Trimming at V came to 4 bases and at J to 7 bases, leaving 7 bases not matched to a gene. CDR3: CASSGRQGGQPQHF. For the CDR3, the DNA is TGTGCCAGCAGTGGGCGACAGGGCGGGCAGCCCCAGCATTTT.

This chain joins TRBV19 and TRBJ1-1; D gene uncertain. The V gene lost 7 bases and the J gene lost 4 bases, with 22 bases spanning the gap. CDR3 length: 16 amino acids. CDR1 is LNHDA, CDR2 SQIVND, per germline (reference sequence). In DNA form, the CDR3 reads TGTGCCAGTACGCGCGCCGTCGGGGTGGCGAGCACTGAAGCTTTCTTT. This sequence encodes CASTRAVGVASTEAFF.

Written as DNA, the CDR3 is TGTGCCAGCAGCTTAGGGGGACACGGAGGAGAAAAACTGTTTTTT. Translated: CASSLGGHGGEKLFF. The chain uses TRBV7-7 and TRBJ1-4; a weak D match, TRBD1 (6 bases). The CDR3 runs to 15 residues. CDR1 is SSHAT, CDR2 FNYEAQ, per germline (reference sequence). V was shortened by 1 base and J by 8 bases, with 14 bases between the two germline ends. Complete variable domain (other parts from reference TRBV7-7 and TRBJ1-4): GAGVSQSPRYKVTKRGQDVTLRCDPISSHATLYWYQQALGQGPEFLTYFNYEAQPDKSGLPSDRFSAERPEGSISTLTIQRTEQRDSAMYRCASSLGGHGGEKLFFGSGTQLSVL.

The CDR3 region has the DNA TGTGCCAGCAGCGTCGGGCAGTTGGGAGCCAAAAACATTCAGTACTTC. Protein product: CASSVGQLGAKNIQYF. This sequence joins TRBV2 and TRBJ2-4; D not resolved. CDR1 and CDR2 from the germline V gene are SNHLY and FYNNEI. Trimming shortened V by 6 bases and J by 0 bases, and 15 bases separated the two germline ends. CDR3 length: 16 amino acids.

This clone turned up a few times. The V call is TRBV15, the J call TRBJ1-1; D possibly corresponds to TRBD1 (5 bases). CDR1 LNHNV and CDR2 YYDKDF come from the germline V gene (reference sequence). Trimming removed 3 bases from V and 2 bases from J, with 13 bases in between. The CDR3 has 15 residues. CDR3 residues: CATSRGWTSNTEAFF. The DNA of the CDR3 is TGTGCCACCAGCAGGGGTTGGACATCTAACACTGAAGCTTTCTTT.

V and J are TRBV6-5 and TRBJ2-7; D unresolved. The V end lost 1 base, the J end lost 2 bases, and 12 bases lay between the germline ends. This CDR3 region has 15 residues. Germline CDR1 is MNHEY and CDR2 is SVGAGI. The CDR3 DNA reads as TGTGCCAGCAGTTACTATTATCAGGTCGCCTACGAGCAGTACTTC. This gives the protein CASSYYYQVAYEQYF.

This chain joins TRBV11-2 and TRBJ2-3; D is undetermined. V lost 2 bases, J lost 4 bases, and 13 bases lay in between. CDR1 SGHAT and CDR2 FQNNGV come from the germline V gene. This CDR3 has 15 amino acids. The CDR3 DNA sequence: TGTGCCAGCAGCTTAACACTTGCGTACGCAGATACGCAGTATTTT. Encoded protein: CASSLTLAYADTQYF.

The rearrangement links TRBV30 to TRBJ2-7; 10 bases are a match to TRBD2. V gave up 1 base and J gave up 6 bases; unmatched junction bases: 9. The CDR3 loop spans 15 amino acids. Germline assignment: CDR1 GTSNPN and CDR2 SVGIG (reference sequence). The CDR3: CAWSAFSGRSGEQYF. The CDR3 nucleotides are TGTGCCTGGAGTGCCTTTAGCGGGAGGTCGGGCGAGCAGTACTTC.

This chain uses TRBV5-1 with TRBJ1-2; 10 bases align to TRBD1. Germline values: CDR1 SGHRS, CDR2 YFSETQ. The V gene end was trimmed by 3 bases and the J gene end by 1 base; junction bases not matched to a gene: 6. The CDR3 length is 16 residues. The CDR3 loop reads CASSSGQGSGNYGYTF. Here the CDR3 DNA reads TGCGCCAGCAGCTCGGGACAGGGGAGTGGTAACTATGGCTACACCTTC.

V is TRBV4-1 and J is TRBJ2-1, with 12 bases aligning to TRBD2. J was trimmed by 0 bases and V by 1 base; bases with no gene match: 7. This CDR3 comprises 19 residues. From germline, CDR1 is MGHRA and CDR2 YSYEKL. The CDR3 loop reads CASSQGLAGVSSSYNEQFF. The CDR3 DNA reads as TGCGCCAGCAGCCAAGGACTAGCGGGGGTCTCGAGCTCCTACAATGAGCAGTTCTTC.

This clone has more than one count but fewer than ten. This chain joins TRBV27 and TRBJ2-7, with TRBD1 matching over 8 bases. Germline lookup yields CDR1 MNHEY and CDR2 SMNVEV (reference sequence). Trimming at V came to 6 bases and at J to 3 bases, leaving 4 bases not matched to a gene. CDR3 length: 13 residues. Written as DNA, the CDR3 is TGTGCCAGCAGCCGGACAGGGATCTACGAGCAGTACTTC. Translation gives CASSRTGIYEQYF.

The CDR3 coding sequence is TGTGCCAGTAGTATATGGGGTCCCTCGGTCTCTGGGGCCAACGTCCTGACTTTC. It codes for CASSIWGPSVSGANVLTF. This chain joins TRBV19 and TRBJ2-6; D unresolved. Per the germline V gene, CDR1 is LNHDA and CDR2 is SQIVND (reference sequence). V gave up 2 bases and J gave up 0 bases, with 14 bases separating them. The CDR3 extends over 18 amino acids.

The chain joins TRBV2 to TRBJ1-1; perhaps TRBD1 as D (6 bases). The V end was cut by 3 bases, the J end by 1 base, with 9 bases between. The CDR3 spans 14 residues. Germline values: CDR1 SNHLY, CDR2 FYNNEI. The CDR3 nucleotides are TGTGCCAGCAGTGACAGGGGAGGGAACACTGAAGCTTTCTTT. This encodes CASSDRGGNTEAFF.

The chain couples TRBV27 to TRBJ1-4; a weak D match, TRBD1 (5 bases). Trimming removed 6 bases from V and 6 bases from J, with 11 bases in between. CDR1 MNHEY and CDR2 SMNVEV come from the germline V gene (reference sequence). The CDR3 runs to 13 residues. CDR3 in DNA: TGTGCCAGCAGCAGAGACAGATATGAAAAACTGTTTTTT. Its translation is CASSRDRYEKLFF.

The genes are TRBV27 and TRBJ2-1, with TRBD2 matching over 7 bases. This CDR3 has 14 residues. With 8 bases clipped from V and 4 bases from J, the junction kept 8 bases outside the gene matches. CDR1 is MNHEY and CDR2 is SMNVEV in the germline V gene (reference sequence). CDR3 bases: TGTGCCAGCGGGGGGGGATTAGGGTACAATGAGCAGTTCTTC. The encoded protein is CASGGGLGYNEQFF.

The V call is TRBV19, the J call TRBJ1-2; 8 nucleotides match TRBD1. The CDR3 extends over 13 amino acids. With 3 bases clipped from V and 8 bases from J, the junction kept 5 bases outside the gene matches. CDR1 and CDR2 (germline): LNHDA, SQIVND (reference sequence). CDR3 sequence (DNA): TGTGCCAGTAGTATGCAGGGGGCTGGGGGCTACACCTTC. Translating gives CASSMQGAGGYTF.

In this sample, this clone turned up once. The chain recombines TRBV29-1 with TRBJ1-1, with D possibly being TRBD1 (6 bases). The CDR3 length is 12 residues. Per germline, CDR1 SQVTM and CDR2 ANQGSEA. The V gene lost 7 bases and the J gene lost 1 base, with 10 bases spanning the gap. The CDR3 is CSALRGNTEAFF. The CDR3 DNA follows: TGCAGCGCCCTCAGGGGGAACACTGAAGCTTTCTTT.

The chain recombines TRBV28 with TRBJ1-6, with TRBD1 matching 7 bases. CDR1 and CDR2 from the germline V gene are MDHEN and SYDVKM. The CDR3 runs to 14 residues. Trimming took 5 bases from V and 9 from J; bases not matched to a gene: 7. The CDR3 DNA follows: TGTGCCAGCAGTCCTAGACAGGGTCGTTCACCCCTCCACTTT. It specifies CASSPRQGRSPLHF.

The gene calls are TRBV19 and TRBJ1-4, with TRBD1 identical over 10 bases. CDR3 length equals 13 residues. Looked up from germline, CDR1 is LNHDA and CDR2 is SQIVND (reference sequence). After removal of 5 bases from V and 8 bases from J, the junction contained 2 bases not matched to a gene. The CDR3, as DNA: TGTGCCAGTAGTGACAGGGGGCGAGAAAAACTGTTTTTT. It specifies CASSDRGREKLFF.

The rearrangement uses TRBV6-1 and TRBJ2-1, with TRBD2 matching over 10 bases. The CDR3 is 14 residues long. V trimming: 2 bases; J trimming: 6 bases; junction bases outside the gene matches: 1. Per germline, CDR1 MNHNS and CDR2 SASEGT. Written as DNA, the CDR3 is TGTGCCAGCAGTGAAAGCGGGAGGGTCAATGAGCAGTTCTTC. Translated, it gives CASSESGRVNEQFF.

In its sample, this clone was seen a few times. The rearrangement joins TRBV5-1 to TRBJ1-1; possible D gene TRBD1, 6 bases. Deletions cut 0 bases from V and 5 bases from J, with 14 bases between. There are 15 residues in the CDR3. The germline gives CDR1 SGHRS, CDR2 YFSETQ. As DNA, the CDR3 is TGCGCCAGCAGCTTGGTTGGGGGGCGTGGGACTGAAGCTTTCTTT. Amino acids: CASSLVGGRGTEAFF.

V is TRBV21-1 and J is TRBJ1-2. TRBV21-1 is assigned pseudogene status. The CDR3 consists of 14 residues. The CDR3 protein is CASTPISNCGGYTF. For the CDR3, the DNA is TGTGCCAGCACCCCAATTTCGAATTGCGGTGGCTACACCTTC.

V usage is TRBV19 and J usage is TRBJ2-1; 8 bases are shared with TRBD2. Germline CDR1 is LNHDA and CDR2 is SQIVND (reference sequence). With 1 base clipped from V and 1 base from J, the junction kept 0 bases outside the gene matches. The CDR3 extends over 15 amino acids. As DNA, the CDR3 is TGTGCCAGTAGTATAGGCGGGAGGTCCTACAATGAGCAGTTCTTC. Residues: CASSIGGRSYNEQFF.

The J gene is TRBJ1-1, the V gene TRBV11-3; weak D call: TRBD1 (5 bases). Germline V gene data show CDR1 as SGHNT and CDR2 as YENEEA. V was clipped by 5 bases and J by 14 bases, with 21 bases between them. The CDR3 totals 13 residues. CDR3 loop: CASSLEVGTKIFF. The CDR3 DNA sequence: TGTGCCAGCAGCCTCGAGGTGGGGACGAAGATCTTCTTT.

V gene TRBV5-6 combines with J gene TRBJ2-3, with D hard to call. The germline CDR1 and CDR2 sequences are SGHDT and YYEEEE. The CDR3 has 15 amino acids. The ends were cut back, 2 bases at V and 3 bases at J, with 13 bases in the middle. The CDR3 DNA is TGTGCCAGCAGCTTTCCCTCTTACACTACAGATACGCAGTATTTT. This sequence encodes CASSFPSYTTDTQYF.